This T cell receptor beta chain derives from a study of shared clonotypes between healthy human individuals. Assay used: immunoSEQ multiplex PCR; TCRdb lists only in-frame clones, some missing. The sample holds approximately 1.5 million clones, approximately 98.5% seen once. This sequence originates from a man aged 30 to 39 in good health. Sequencing input: naive CD4+ T cells sorted from blood. Described subset: CD45RA+ positively selected.

The CDR3 protein is CASSPQGSLSTEAFF. CDR3 nucleotides: TGCGCCAGCAGCCCACAGGGGTCCCTGAGCACTGAAGCTTTCTTT. The rearrangement joins TRBV4-1 to TRBJ1-1, with 7 bases identical to TRBD1. CDR3 length: 15 residues. Germline V gene lookup returns CDR1 MGHRA and CDR2 YSYEKL. J was trimmed by 4 bases and V by 4 bases; bases with no gene match: 9.